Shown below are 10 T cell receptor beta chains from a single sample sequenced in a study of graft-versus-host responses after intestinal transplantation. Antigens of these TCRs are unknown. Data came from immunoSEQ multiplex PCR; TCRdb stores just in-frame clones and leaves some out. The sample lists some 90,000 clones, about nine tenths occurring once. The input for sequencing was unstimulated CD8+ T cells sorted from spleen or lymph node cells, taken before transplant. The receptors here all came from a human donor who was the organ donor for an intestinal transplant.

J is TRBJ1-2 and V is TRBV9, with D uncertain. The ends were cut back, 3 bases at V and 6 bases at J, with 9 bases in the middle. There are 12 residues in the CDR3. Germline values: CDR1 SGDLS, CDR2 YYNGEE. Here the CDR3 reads CASSARGDGYTF. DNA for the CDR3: TGTGCCAGCAGCGCTCGCGGGGATGGCTACACCTTC.

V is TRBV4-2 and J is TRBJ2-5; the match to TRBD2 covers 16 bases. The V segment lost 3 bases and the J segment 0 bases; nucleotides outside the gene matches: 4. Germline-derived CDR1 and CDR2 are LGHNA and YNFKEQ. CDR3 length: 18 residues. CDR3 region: CASSQGLAGGKYQETQYF. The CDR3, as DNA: TGTGCCAGCAGCCAGGGACTAGCGGGGGGGAAGTACCAAGAGACCCAGTACTTC.

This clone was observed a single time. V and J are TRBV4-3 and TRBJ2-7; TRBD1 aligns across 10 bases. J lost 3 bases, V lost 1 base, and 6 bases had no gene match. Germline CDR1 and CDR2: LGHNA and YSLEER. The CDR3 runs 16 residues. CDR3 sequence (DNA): TGCGCCAGCAGCCAAGCCCCGGACAGGGGGTTCTACGAGCAGTACTTC. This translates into CASSQAPDRGFYEQYF.

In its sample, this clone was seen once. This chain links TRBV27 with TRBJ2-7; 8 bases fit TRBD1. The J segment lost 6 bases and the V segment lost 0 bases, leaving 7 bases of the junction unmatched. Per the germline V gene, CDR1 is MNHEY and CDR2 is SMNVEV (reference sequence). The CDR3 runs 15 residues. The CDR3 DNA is TGTGCCAGCAGTTTATCTAGGACAGGGATCAGCGAGCAGTACTTC. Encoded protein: CASSLSRTGISEQYF.

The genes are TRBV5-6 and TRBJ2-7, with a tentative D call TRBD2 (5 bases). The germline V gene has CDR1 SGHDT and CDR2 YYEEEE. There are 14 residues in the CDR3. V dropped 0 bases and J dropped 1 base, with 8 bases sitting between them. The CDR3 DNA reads TGTGCCAGCAGCTTGGGAGGGAGTTCCTACGAGCAGTACTTC. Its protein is CASSLGGSSYEQYF.

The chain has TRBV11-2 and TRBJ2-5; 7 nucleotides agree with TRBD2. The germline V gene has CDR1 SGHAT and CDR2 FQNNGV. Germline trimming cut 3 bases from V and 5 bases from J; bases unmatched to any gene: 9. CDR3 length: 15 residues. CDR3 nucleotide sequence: TGTGCCAGCAGCTTCTTGTCTAGCGGATGGGAGACCCAGTACTTC. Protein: CASSFLSSGWETQYF.

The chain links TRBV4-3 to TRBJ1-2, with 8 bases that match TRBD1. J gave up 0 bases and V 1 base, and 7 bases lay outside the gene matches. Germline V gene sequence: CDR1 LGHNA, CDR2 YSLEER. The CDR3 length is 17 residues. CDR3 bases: TGCGCCAGCAGCCAAGTGGGGAGGACAGGGTCTAACTATGGCTACACCTTC. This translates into CASSQVGRTGSNYGYTF.

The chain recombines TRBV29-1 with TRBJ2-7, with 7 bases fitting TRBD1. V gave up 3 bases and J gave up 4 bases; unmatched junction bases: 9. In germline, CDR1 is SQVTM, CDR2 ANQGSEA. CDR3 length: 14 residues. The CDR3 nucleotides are TGCAGCGTTGAGTTCCCACAGGGGCCTTACGAGCAGTACTTC. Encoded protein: CSVEFPQGPYEQYF.

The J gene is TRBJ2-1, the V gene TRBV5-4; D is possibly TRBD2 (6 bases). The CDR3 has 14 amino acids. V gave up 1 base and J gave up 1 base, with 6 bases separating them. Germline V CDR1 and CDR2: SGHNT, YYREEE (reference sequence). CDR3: CASSLLASYNEQFF. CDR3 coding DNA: TGTGCCAGCAGCTTGCTAGCGTCCTACAATGAGCAGTTCTTC.

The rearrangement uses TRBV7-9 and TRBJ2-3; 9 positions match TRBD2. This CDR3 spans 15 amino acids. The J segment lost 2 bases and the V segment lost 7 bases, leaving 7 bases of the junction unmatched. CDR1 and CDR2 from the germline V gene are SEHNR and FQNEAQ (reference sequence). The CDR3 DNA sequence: TGTGCCAGCATGGGGGGGACTAGCCACACAGATACGCAGTATTTT. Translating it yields CASMGGTSHTDTQYF.